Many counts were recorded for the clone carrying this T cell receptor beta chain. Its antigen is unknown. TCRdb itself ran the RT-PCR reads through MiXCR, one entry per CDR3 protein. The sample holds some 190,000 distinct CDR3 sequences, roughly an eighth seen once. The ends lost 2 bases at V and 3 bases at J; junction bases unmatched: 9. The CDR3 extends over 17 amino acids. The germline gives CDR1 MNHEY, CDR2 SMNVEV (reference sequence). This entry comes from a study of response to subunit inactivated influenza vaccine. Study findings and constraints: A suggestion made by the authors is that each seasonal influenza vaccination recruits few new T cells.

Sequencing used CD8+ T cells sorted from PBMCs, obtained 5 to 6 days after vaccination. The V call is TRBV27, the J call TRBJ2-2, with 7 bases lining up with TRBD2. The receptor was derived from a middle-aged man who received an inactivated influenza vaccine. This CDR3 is CASSLIAGGSYTGELFF. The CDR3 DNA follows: TGTGCCAGCAGTTTAATCGCTGGCGGGAGTTACACCGGGGAGCTGTTTTTT.